This is a list of T cell receptor beta chains from one sample in a study of regulatory T cells in long-lasting Graves disease. TCRdb ran MiXCR on the multiplex PCR reads and lists one entry per CDR3 protein. The sample includes under 250,000 distinct CDR3 sequences, about 19% of them seen just once. The same sample was also studied in work on T cells in Graves' hyperthyroidism and ophthalmopathy.

The material was peripheral blood mononuclear cells (PBMCs), obtained at new diagnosis, from a patient treated with antithyroid drugs. The source is a woman aged 30 to 39 with Graves disease. The CDR3 runs from the conserved cysteine through the conserved F or W. D genes are given only for firm matches. The size of a clone is reported for some rows only, either as once, few or many, or as a class for expanded clones.

V gene	D gene	J gene	CDR3 length	clone size	CDR3 protein	CDR3 DNA
TRBV5-5	TRBD1	TRBJ1-2	16	few	CASSLVGQGLTYGYTF	TGTGCCAGCAGCTTGGTGGGACAGGGGTTAACCTATGGCTACACCTTC
TRBV4-1	TRBD1	TRBJ1-4	17	few	CASSQESHRGRNEKLFF	TGCGCCAGCAGCCAAGAATCGCACAGGGGGCGTAATGAAAAACTGTTTTTT
TRBV30	NA	TRBJ1-6	13	many	CAWSAGLNSPLHF	TGTGCCTGGAGTGCGGGGTTGAATTCACCCCTCCACTTT
TRBV12-3/TRBV12-4	TRBD1	TRBJ1-3	14	NA	CASRSGGSGNTIYF	TGTGCCAGCAGGTCAGGGGGCTCTGGAAACACCATATATTTT
TRBV15	NA	TRBJ1-5	15	NA	CATSRDKAAGQPQHF	TGTGCCACCAGCAGAGATAAGGCAGCCGGACAGCCCCAGCATTTT
TRBV7-8	NA	TRBJ2-1	15	many	CASSPSRSSYNEQFF	TGTGCCAGCAGCCCGTCCCGGAGCTCCTACAATGAGCAGTTCTTC
TRBV11-2	NA	TRBJ2-3	14	NA	CASSLVTESDTQYF	TGTGCCAGCAGCTTAGTTACGGAGTCAGATACGCAGTATTTT
TRBV6-1	TRBD2	TRBJ2-7	15	many	CASRPQASGGIEQYF	TGTGCCAGCAGACCCCAGGCTAGCGGGGGGATCGAGCAGTACTTC
TRBV6-1	NA	TRBJ2-7	16	few	CASSEEVSEPSEEQYF	TGTGCCAGCAGTGAAGAGGTGAGTGAGCCCTCTGAGGAGCAGTACTTC
TRBV19	NA	TRBJ2-7	14	many	CASSIRGPTYEQYF	TGTGCCAGTAGTATCCGGGGTCCTACCTACGAGCAGTACTTC
TRBV12-3/TRBV12-4	NA	TRBJ1-4	15	many	CASSFGPTKGEKLFF	TGTGCCAGCAGTTTTGGGCCCACGAAGGGTGAAAAACTGTTTTTT
TRBV6-2/TRBV6-3	NA	TRBJ2-7	16	many	CASSPITDSRVYEQYF	TGTGCCAGCAGCCCCATAACCGACTCGAGGGTCTACGAGCAGTACTTC
TRBV12-3/TRBV12-4	TRBD1	TRBJ2-5	16	NA	CASSRTGTVYQETQYF	TGTGCCAGCAGTCGAACCGGGACAGTCTACCAAGAGACCCAGTACTTC
TRBV4-1	NA	TRBJ2-5	13	many	CASSLGQRETQYF	TGCGCCAGCAGCCTGGGACAACGAGAGACCCAGTACTTC
TRBV28	NA	TRBJ1-5	17	many	CASSLRAGLDGNQPQHF	TGTGCCAGCAGTTTGAGGGCAGGGCTGGATGGCAATCAGCCCCAGCATTTT
TRBV5-6	NA	TRBJ1-2	15	NA	CASSLIGTINYGYTF	TGTGCCAGCAGCTTGATCGGGACAATTAACTATGGCTACACCTTC
TRBV5-1	TRBD2	TRBJ2-3	15	many	CASSLVAGRPDTQYF	TGCGCCAGCAGCTTGGTAGCGGGAAGACCCGATACGCAGTATTTT
TRBV15	NA	TRBJ2-1	15	many	CATSRDVSSYNEQFF	TGTGCCACCAGCAGAGATGTAAGCTCCTACAATGAGCAGTTCTTC
TRBV20-1	NA	TRBJ2-5	13	many	CSARGPAQETQYF	TGCAGTGCTAGGGGGCCCGCCCAAGAGACCCAGTACTTC
TRBV5-1	TRBD2	TRBJ2-1	14	NA	CASSRGLGLDEQFF	TGCGCCAGCAGCCGAGGACTAGGGCTTGATGAGCAGTTCTTC
TRBV7-2	TRBD1	TRBJ1-5	14	once	CASSRRQGKQPQHF	TGTGCCAGCAGCAGACGACAGGGAAAACAGCCCCAGCATTTT
TRBV5-5	NA	TRBJ2-7	12	many	CASSFVSYEQHF	TGTGCCAGCAGCTTTGTGTCCTACGAGCAGCACTTC
TRBV6-1	NA	TRBJ2-7	13	NA	CASSPFFGSEQYF	TGTGCCAGCAGCCCCTTTTTCGGGTCCGAGCAGTACTTC
TRBV30	NA	TRBJ1-3	13	many	CAWSGASRNTIYF	TGTGCCTGGAGTGGGGCCTCCCGAAACACCATATATTTT
TRBV28	NA	TRBJ2-1	11	many	CASSLSDEQFF	TGTGCCAGCAGTTTATCGGATGAGCAGTTCTTC
TRBV29-1	TRBD2	TRBJ2-1	14	many	CSVGPSGRYNEQFF	TGCAGCGTTGGACCTAGCGGGAGGTACAATGAGCAGTTCTTC
TRBV5-4	NA	TRBJ2-7	15	many	CASSLASDPPYEQYF	TGTGCCAGCAGCTTGGCGAGCGACCCCCCCTACGAGCAGTACTTC
TRBV19	NA	TRBJ1-5	17	many	CASNLGTPWESNQPQHF	TGTGCCAGCAATCTCGGGACACCCTGGGAGAGCAATCAGCCCCAGCATTTT
TRBV20-1	NA	TRBJ1-4	14	NA	CSAGKQARNERLFF	TGCAGTGCTGGGAAGCAAGCTCGGAATGAAAGACTGTTTTTT
TRBV10-3	NA	TRBJ1-1	15	many	CAISDPGGENTEAFF	TGTGCCATCAGCGACCCCGGGGGGGAGAACACTGAAGCTTTCTTT
TRBV28	TRBD1	TRBJ1-2	16	many	CASSLSLPDRVDGYTF	TGTGCCAGCAGTTTATCCCTCCCAGACAGGGTAGATGGCTACACCTTC
TRBV28	NA	TRBJ1-5	14	many	CASSSGAGNQPQHF	TGTGCCAGCAGTTCAGGCGCGGGCAATCAGCCCCAGCATTTT
TRBV27	NA	TRBJ1-1	13	many	CASSSRGPLEAFF	TGTGCCAGCAGTTCACGGGGGCCCCTTGAAGCTTTCTTT
TRBV12-3/TRBV12-4	TRBD2	TRBJ2-2	18	many	CASSFRTSGRQSTGELFF	TGTGCCAGCAGTTTCCGGACTAGCGGGAGACAGAGCACCGGGGAGCTGTTTTTT
TRBV11-2	NA	TRBJ1-3	15	NA	CASSVGGNTGNTIYF	TGTGCCAGCAGCGTTGGGGGGAACACTGGAAACACCATATATTTT
TRBV19	NA	TRBJ2-7	14	many	CASRGTGIRDEQYF	TGTGCCAGTAGGGGCACAGGGATCCGAGACGAGCAGTACTTC
TRBV20-1	NA	TRBJ2-7	14	many	CSAIGRGAGGEQYF	TGCAGTGCCATAGGCAGGGGGGCCGGCGGGGAGCAGTACTTC
TRBV3-1	NA	TRBJ1-1	13	many	CASSQDKRKWAFF	TGTGCCAGCAGCCAAGATAAGAGGAAGTGGGCTTTCTTT
TRBV11-1	NA	TRBJ1-1	15	many	CASSLGPDTNTEAFF	TGTGCCAGCAGCTTAGGCCCGGACACGAACACTGAAGCTTTCTTT
TRBV9	NA	TRBJ2-2	15	few	CASSEGRTNTGELFF	TGTGCCAGCAGCGAGGGACGGACGAACACCGGGGAGCTGTTTTTT
TRBV7-2	TRBD2	TRBJ2-1	17	NA	CASSLGILAVFYNEQFF	TGTGCCAGCAGCTTAGGGATACTAGCGGTTTTCTACAATGAGCAGTTCTTC
TRBV12-3/TRBV12-4	TRBD1	TRBJ1-1	14	many	CASSQYRGRAEAFF	TGTGCCAGCAGCCAATACAGGGGTCGTGCTGAAGCTTTCTTT
TRBV5-1	NA	TRBJ2-1	15	NA	CASSFRDGDYNEQFF	TGCGCCAGCAGCTTCAGGGACGGGGACTACAATGAGCAGTTCTTC
TRBV5-1	TRBD1	TRBJ1-3	15	many	CASSRTGTAGNTIYF	TGCGCCAGCAGCAGGACCGGGACAGCTGGAAACACCATATATTTT
TRBV7-9	NA	TRBJ2-5	14	NA	CASSHQGHQETQYF	TGTGCCAGCAGTCATCAGGGGCACCAAGAGACCCAGTACTTC
TRBV5-1	TRBD1	TRBJ1-4	15	NA	CASSETGDNVEKLFF	TGCGCCAGCAGCGAAACAGGGGACAATGTTGAAAAACTGTTTTTT
TRBV12-3/TRBV12-4	NA	TRBJ1-3	16	many	CASSPRASSSGNTIYF	TGTGCCAGCAGTCCCCGGGCCTCCAGTTCGGGAAACACCATATATTTT
TRBV6-1	TRBD1	TRBJ1-6	15	many	CASRLGQGENSPLHF	TGTGCCAGCAGGCTGGGACAGGGCGAGAATTCACCCCTCCACTTT
TRBV28	TRBD1	TRBJ2-3	14	many	CASSLYRGADTQYF	TGTGCCAGCAGTTTATACAGGGGAGCAGATACGCAGTATTTT
TRBV6-1	NA	TRBJ2-3	14	few	CASSPGPKQDTQYF	TGTGCCAGCAGCCCGGGACCTAAGCAAGATACGCAGTATTTT
TRBV9	NA	TRBJ1-6	14	many	CASSVGQGSAPLHF	TGTGCCAGCAGCGTTGGGCAGGGGAGCGCGCCCCTCCACTTT
TRBV5-1	NA	TRBJ1-1	14	many	CASSLSSMNTEAFF	TGTGCCAGCAGCTTGAGCTCTATGAACACTGAAGCTTTCTTT
TRBV7-2	TRBD1	TRBJ2-1	15	few	CASSLTGATYNEQFF	TGTGCCAGCAGCTTGACAGGGGCGACCTACAATGAGCAGTTCTTC
TRBV3-1	NA	TRBJ1-3	15	many	CASSQDRDGGNTIYF	TGTGCCAGCAGCCAAGATAGGGACGGCGGAAACACCATATATTTT
TRBV27	NA	TRBJ1-5	15	many	CASSAAGYVIQPQHF	TGTGCCAGCAGTGCCGCCGGGTACGTGATTCAGCCCCAGCATTTT